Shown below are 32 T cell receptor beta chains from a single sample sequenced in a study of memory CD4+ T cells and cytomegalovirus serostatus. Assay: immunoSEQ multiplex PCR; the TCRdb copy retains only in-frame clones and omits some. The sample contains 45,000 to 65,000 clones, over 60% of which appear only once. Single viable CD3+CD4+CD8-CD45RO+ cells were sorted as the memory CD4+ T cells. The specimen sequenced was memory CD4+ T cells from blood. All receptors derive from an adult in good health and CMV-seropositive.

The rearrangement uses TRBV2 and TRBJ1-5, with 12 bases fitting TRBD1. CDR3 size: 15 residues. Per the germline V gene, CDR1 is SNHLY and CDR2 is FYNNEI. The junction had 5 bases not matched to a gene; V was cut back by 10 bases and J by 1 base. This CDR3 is CATGTGGASNQPQHF. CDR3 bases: TGTGCCACAGGGACAGGGGGCGCGAGCAATCAGCCCCAGCATTTT.

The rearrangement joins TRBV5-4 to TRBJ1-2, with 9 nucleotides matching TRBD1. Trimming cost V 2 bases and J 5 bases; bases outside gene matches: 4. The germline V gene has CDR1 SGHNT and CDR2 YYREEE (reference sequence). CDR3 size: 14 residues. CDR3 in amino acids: CASSLGQGIYGYTF. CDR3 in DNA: TGTGCCAGCAGCTTAGGACAGGGGATATATGGCTACACCTTC.

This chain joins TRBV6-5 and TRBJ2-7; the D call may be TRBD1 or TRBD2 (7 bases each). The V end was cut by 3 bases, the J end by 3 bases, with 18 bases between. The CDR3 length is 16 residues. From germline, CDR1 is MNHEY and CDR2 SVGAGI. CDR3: CASSYPTGRGGYEQYF. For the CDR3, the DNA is TGTGCCAGCAGTTATCCGACAGGGAGGGGAGGCTACGAGCAGTACTTC.

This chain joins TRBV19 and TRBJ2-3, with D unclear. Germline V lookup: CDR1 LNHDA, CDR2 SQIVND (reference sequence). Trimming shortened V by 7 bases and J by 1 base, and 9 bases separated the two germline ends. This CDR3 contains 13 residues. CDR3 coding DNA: TGTGCCAGTACCAAGGACCGCACAGATACGCAGTATTTT. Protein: CASTKDRTDTQYF.

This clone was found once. The CDR3 nucleotides are TGCGCCAGCAGCTTCGGGACAACGGAGCCACCCCTCCACTTT. Translated, it gives CASSFGTTEPPLHF. The chain couples TRBV5-1 to TRBJ1-6; perhaps TRBD1 as D (6 bases). The germline V gene has CDR1 SGHRS and CDR2 YFSETQ. There are 14 residues in the CDR3. Trimming removed 2 bases at V and 11 bases at J, with 14 bases between.

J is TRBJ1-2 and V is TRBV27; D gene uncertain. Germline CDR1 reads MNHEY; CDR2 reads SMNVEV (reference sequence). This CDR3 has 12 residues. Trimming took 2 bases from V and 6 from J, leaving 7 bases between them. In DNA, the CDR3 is TGTGCCAGCAGTTTAGCCGGGGATGGCTACACCTTC. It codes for CASSLAGDGYTF.

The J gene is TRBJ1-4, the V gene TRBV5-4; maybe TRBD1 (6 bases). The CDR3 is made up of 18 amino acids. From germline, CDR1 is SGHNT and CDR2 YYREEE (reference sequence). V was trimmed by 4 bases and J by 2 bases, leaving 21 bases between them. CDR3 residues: CASSDFTGFSGTNEKLFF. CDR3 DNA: TGTGCCAGCAGCGATTTTACAGGGTTTAGTGGCACTAATGAAAAACTGTTTTTT. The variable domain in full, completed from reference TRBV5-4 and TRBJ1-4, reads ETGVTQSPTHLIKTRGQQVTLRCSSQSGHNTVSWYQQALGQGPQFIFQYYREEENGRGNFPPRFSGLQFPNYSSELNVNALELDDSALYLCASSDFTGFSGTNEKLFFGSGTQLSVL.

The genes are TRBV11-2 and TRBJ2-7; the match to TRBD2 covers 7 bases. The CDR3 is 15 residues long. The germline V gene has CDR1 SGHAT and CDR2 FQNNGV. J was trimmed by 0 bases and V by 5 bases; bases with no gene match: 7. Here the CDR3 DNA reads TGTGCCAGCAGCGTCTCCAGCGGGGTCTCCTACGAGCAGTACTTC. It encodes CASSVSSGVSYEQYF.

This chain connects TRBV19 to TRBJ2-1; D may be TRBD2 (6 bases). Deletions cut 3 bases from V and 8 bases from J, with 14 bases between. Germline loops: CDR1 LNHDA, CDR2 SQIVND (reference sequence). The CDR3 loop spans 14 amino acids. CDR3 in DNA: TGTGCCAGTAGTATTAGACGGGAGTTCGATGAGCAGTTCTTC. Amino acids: CASSIRREFDEQFF.

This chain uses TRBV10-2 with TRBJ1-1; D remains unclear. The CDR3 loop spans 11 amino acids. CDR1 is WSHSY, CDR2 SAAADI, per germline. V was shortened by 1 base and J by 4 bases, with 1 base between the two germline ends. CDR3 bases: TGCGCCAGCAGTGAGTTCACTGAAGCTTTCTTT. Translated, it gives CASSEFTEAFF.

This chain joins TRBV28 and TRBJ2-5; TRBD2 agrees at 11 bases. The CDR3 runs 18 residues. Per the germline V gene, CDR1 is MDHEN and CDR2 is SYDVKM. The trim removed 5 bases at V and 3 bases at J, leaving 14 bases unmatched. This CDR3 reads CASSPGIGSGRAKETQYF. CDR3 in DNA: TGTGCCAGCAGTCCCGGAATTGGTAGCGGGAGGGCCAAAGAGACCCAGTACTTC.

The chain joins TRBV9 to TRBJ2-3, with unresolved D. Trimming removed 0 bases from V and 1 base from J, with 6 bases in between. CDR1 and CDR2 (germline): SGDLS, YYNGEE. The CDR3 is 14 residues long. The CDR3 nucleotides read TGTGCCAGCAGCGTAGGGATGGGCACAGATACGCAGTATTTT. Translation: CASSVGMGTDTQYF.

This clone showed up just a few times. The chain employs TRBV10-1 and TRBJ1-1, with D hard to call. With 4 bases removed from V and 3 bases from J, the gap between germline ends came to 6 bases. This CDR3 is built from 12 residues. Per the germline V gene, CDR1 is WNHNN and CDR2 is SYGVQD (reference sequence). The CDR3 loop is CASSAGHTEAFF. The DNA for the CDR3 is TGCGCCAGCAGTGCAGGTCACACTGAAGCTTTCTTT.

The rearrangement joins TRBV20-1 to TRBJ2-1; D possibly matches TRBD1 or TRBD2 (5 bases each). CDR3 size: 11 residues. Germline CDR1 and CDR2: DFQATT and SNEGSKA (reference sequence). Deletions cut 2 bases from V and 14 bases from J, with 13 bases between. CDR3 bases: TGCAGTGCTAGACAGCCAGTGGGGGAGTTCTTC. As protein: CSARQPVGEFF.

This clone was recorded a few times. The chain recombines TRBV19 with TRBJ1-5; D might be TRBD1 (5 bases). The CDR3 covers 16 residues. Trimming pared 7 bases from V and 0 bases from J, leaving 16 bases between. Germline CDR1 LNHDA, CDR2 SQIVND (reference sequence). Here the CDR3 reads CASTVGQGNSNQPQHF. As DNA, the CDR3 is TGTGCCAGTACCGTCGGCCAGGGAAATAGCAATCAGCCCCAGCATTTT.

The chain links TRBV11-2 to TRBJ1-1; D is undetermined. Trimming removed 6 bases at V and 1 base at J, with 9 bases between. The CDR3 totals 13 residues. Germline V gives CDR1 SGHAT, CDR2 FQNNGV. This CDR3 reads CASRPAPNTEAFF. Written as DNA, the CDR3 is TGTGCCAGCAGGCCCGCTCCGAACACTGAAGCTTTCTTT.

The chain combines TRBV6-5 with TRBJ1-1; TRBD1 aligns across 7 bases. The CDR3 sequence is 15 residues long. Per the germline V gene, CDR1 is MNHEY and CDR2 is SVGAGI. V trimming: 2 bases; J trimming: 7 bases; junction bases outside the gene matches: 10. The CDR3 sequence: CASSYLGQGENEAFF. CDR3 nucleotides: TGTGCCAGCAGTTACCTGGGCCAGGGGGAGAATGAAGCTTTCTTT.

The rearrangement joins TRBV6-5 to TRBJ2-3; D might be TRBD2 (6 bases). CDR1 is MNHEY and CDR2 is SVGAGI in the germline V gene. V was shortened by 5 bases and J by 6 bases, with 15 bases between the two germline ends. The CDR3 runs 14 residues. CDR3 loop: CASSTTSLEDTQYF. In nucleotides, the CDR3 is TGTGCCAGCAGTACAACTAGCTTAGAGGATACGCAGTATTTT.

The CDR3 loop reads CASSWEGTGQETQYF. CDR3 nucleotide sequence: TGTGCCAGCAGTTGGGAGGGGACAGGACAAGAGACCCAGTACTTC. The rearrangement joins TRBV28 to TRBJ2-5, with D possibly being TRBD1 (8 bases). The CDR3 is 15 amino acids. Germline values: CDR1 MDHEN, CDR2 SYDVKM. The germline V and J ends were trimmed by 4 bases and 2 bases, with 14 bases remaining between them.

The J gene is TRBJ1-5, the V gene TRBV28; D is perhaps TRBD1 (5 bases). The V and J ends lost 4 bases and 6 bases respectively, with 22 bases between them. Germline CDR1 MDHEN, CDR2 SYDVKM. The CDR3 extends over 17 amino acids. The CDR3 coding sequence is TGTGCCAGCAGTTCCTACGGGACGGAGGGTGTGGGTCAGCCCCAGCATTTT. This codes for CASSSYGTEGVGQPQHF.

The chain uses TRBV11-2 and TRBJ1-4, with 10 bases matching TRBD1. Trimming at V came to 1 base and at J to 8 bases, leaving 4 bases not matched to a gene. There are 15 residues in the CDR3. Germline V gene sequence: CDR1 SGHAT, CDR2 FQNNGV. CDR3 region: CASSLGDRGYEKLFF. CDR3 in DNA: TGTGCCAGCAGCTTAGGGGACAGGGGCTACGAAAAACTGTTTTTT.

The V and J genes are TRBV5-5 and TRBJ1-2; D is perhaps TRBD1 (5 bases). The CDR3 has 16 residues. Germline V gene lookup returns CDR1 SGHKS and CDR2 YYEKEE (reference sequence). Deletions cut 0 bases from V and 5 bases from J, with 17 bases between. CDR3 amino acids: CASSLAEGAREYGYTF. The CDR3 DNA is TGTGCCAGCAGCTTGGCGGAAGGGGCCAGGGAGTATGGCTACACCTTC.

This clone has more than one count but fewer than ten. The CDR3 nucleotides read TGTGCCAGTAGTCAATCCACGGCTCTCCAAGAGACCCAGTACTTC. As protein: CASSQSTALQETQYF. The rearrangement joins TRBV19 to TRBJ2-5, with D hard to call. The germline CDR1 and CDR2 sequences are LNHDA and SQIVND (reference sequence). V lost 5 bases and J lost 1, with 14 bases in between. This CDR3 comprises 15 residues.

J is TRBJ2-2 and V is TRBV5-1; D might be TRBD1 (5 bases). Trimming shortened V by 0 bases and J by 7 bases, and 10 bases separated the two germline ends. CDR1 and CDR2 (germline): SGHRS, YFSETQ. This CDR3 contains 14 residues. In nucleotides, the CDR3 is TGCGCCAGCAGCTTGGCAGGGAACTTCGGGGAGCTGTTTTTT. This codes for CASSLAGNFGELFF.

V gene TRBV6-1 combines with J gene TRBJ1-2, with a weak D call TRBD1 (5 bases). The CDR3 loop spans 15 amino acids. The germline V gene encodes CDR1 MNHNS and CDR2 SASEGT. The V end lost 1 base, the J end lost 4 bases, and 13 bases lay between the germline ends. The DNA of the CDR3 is TGTGCCAGCAGTGAAGAGAGGGGCAGATTCTATGGCTACACCTTC. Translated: CASSEERGRFYGYTF.

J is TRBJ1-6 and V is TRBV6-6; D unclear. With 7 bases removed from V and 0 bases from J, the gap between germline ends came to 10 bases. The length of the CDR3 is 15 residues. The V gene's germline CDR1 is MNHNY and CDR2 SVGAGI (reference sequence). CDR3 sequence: CASKDASSYNSPLHF. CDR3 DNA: TGTGCCAGCAAGGACGCGAGCTCCTATAATTCACCCCTCCACTTT.

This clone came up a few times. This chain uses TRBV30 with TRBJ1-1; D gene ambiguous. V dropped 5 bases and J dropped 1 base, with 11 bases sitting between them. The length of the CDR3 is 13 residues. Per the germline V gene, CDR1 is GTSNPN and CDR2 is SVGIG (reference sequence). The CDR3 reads CAWERSANTEAFF. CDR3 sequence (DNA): TGTGCCTGGGAAAGGAGCGCGAACACTGAAGCTTTCTTT.

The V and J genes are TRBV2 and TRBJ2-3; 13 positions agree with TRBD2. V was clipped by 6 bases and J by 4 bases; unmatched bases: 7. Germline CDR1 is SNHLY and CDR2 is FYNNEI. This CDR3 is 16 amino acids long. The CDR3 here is CASRRLAGGGSDTQYF. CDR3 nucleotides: TGTGCCAGCAGGAGACTAGCGGGAGGAGGGTCAGATACGCAGTATTTT.

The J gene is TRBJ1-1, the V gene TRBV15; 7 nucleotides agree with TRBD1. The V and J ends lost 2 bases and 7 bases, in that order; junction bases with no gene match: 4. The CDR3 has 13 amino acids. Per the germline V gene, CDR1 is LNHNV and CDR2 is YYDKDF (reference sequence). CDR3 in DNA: TGTGCCACCAGCAGAATACAGGGGAGTGAAGCTTTCTTT. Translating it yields CATSRIQGSEAFF.

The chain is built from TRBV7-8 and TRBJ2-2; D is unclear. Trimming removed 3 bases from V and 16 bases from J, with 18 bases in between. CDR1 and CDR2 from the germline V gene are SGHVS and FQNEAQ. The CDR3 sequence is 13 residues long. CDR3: CASSFRLALTRFF. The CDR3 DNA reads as TGTGCCAGCAGCTTCAGATTGGCGTTAACGCGGTTTTTT. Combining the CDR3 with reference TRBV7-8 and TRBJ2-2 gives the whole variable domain GAGVSQSPRYKVAKRGQDVALRCDPISGHVSLFWYQQALGQGPEFLTYFQNEAQLDKSGLPSDRFFAERPEGSVSTLKIQRTQQEDSAVYLCASSFRLALTRFFGEGSRLTVL.

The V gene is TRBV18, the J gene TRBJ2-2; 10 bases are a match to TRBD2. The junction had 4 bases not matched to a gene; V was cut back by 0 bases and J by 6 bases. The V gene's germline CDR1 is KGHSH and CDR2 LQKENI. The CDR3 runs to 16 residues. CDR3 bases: TGTGCCAGCTCACCACCGGCTAGCGGGAGTGCCGGGGAGCTGTTTTTT. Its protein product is CASSPPASGSAGELFF. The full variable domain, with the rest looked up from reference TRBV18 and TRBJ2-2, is NAGVMQNPRHLVRRRGQEARLRCSPMKGHSHVYWYRQLPEEGLKFMVYLQKENIIDESGMPKERFSAEFPKEGPSILRIQQVVRGDSAAYFCASSPPASGSAGELFFGEGSRLTVL.

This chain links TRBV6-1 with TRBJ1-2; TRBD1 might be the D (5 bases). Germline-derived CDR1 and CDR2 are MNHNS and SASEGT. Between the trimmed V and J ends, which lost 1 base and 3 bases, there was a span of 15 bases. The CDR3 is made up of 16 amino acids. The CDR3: CASSEVAGRAYYGYTF. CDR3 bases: TGTGCCAGCAGTGAAGTCGCGGGCAGGGCCTACTATGGCTACACCTTC.